These T cell receptor beta chains were read from a single sample in a study of CDR3 diversity in severe acne. In TCRdb, the PCR reads were re-called with MiXCR into one record per CDR3 protein. The table has tens of thousands of distinct CDR3 sequences, under 60% seen once. The material sequenced was blood. The source is a male donor in good health, without acne. Each CDR3 is given with its conserved first and last residue. Fields, in order: J gene, D gene, clone size, V gene, CDR3 DNA, CDR3 protein. A D gene is named only where the DNA matches it firmly. Size is stated for part of the rows, as once, few or many counts, or as a class when the clone is expanded.

J gene: TRBJ1-4
D gene: .
clone size: once
V gene: TRBV7-2
CDR3 DNA: .
CDR3 protein: CASSFYICSARGTGGEKLFF

J gene: TRBJ1-5
D gene: TRBD1
clone size: .
V gene: TRBV6-1
CDR3 DNA: TGTGCCAGCAGGACCAGGGGGCTGGGTCAGCCCCAGCATTTT
CDR3 protein: CASRTRGLGQPQHF

J gene: TRBJ2-1
D gene: .
clone size: many
V gene: TRBV2
CDR3 DNA: TGTGCCAGCAGTGAAGGGGGGGAGCAGTTCTTC
CDR3 protein: CASSEGGEQFF

J gene: TRBJ2-7
D gene: .
clone size: few
V gene: TRBV6-1
CDR3 DNA: TGTGCCAGCAGTGACTTTCCATGGGAGCAGTACTTC
CDR3 protein: CASSDFPWEQYF

J gene: TRBJ1-1
D gene: TRBD1
clone size: many
V gene: TRBV24-1
CDR3 DNA: TGTGCCACCAGTGATCGGGACAGGGCAGTGACTGAAGCTTTCTTT
CDR3 protein: CATSDRDRAVTEAFF

J gene: TRBJ2-5
D gene: TRBD2
clone size: .
V gene: TRBV15
CDR3 DNA: TGTGCCACCAGCAGAGATCTAGCGGGGGGCTGGGAGACCCAGTACTTC
CDR3 protein: CATSRDLAGGWETQYF

J gene: TRBJ2-3
D gene: .
clone size: .
V gene: TRBV15
CDR3 DNA: TGTGCCACCAGCAGCGTAGACGGGGGAAAGGATACGCAGTATTTT
CDR3 protein: CATSSVDGGKDTQYF

J gene: TRBJ2-1
D gene: TRBD2
clone size: many
V gene: TRBV30
CDR3 DNA: TGTGCCTGTGTAATAGCGGGGTCCTACAATGAGCAGTTCTTC
CDR3 protein: CACVIAGSYNEQFF

J gene: TRBJ1-2
D gene: TRBD1
clone size: .
V gene: TRBV7-8
CDR3 DNA: TGTGCCAGCAGCGTCCGGGACAGGGACAGGAATGGCTACACCTTC
CDR3 protein: CASSVRDRDRNGYTF

J gene: TRBJ1-5
D gene: .
clone size: .
V gene: TRBV24-1
CDR3 DNA: TGTGCCACCAGTGATCCTGTTAGGGGAGGCAATCAGCCCCAGCATTTT
CDR3 protein: CATSDPVRGGNQPQHF

J gene: TRBJ1-3
D gene: .
clone size: many
V gene: TRBV6-5
CDR3 DNA: TGTGCCAGCAAAGATCCGATGGGGGACACCATATATTTT
CDR3 protein: CASKDPMGDTIYF

J gene: TRBJ2-2
D gene: TRBD1
clone size: many
V gene: TRBV6-5
CDR3 DNA: TGTGCCAGCAGTCCCCCCGGGACAGGCAGAGGGGAGCTGTTTTTT
CDR3 protein: CASSPPGTGRGELFF

J gene: TRBJ2-3
D gene: TRBD2
clone size: .
V gene: TRBV5-1
CDR3 DNA: TGCGCCAAAGAGGCGGGGGGAACTAGCACAGATACGCAGTATTTT
CDR3 protein: CAKEAGGTSTDTQYF

J gene: TRBJ2-7
D gene: .
clone size: few
V gene: TRBV11-3
CDR3 DNA: TGTGCCAGCAGCTTAGACCTGACAGTTGGCGAGCAGTACTTC
CDR3 protein: CASSLDLTVGEQYF

J gene: TRBJ2-2
D gene: .
clone size: .
V gene: TRBV7-6
CDR3 DNA: TGTGTAAGCAGCTTCACGACCACCGGGGAGCTGGTTTTT
CDR3 protein: CVSSFTTTGELVF

J gene: TRBJ2-7
D gene: TRBD2
clone size: .
V gene: TRBV7-9
CDR3 DNA: TGTGCCAGCAGCATCGGGACTAGCGGGGAGTACTTC
CDR3 protein: CASSIGTSGEYF

J gene: TRBJ1-6
D gene: .
clone size: .
V gene: TRBV5-4
CDR3 DNA: TGTGCCAGCAGCTGGACAGAATATAATTCACCCCTCCACTTT
CDR3 protein: CASSWTEYNSPLHF

J gene: TRBJ2-5
D gene: TRBD1
clone size: .
V gene: TRBV20-1
CDR3 DNA: TGCAGTGCTAGAGGGACAGGGGAGACCCAGTACTTC
CDR3 protein: CSARGTGETQYF

J gene: TRBJ2-7
D gene: TRBD1
clone size: .
V gene: TRBV2
CDR3 DNA: TGTGCCAGCAGTGCGGACAGGGGGCCTCGGAACGAGCAGTACTTC
CDR3 protein: CASSADRGPRNEQYF

J gene: TRBJ2-5
D gene: TRBD2
clone size: many
V gene: TRBV3-1
CDR3 DNA: TGTGCCAGCAGCCCTGGGACTAGCGGGGGTGAGACCCAGTACTTC
CDR3 protein: CASSPGTSGGETQYF

J gene: TRBJ1-2
D gene: .
clone size: once
V gene: TRBV7-6
CDR3 DNA: TGTGCCAGCAGCTTAGCGCTAGGCAGCTCCGGGTCCAACTATGGCTACACCTTC
CDR3 protein: CASSLALGSSGSNYGYTF

J gene: TRBJ2-7
D gene: TRBD2
clone size: .
V gene: TRBV7-6
CDR3 DNA: TGTGCCGGGGGGGGGGGAACCGAGCAGTACTTC
CDR3 protein: CAGGGGTEQYF

J gene: TRBJ1-2
D gene: TRBD1
clone size: .
V gene: TRBV19
CDR3 DNA: TGTGCCAGTAGTATCCGGACAGGGGGTGGCTACACCTTC
CDR3 protein: CASSIRTGGGYTF

J gene: TRBJ1-1
D gene: TRBD1
clone size: few
V gene: TRBV5-8
CDR3 DNA: TGTGCCAGCAGCTTGGACAGGGGAATGTTCACTGAAGCTTTCTTT
CDR3 protein: CASSLDRGMFTEAFF

J gene: TRBJ2-5
D gene: .
clone size: few
V gene: TRBV7-3
CDR3 DNA: TGTGCCAGCAGCCAAGGGATTCAAGAGACCCAGTACTTC
CDR3 protein: CASSQGIQETQYF

J gene: TRBJ1-2
D gene: .
clone size: many
V gene: TRBV4-2
CDR3 DNA: TGTGCCAGCAGCCGCAACGGGGCCCCCTCCTCCTACTATGGCTACACCTTC
CDR3 protein: CASSRNGAPSSYYGYTF

J gene: TRBJ1-2
D gene: .
clone size: .
V gene: TRBV20-1
CDR3 DNA: TGCAGTGCCGGGTCGGGGACATCTGGCTACACCTTC
CDR3 protein: CSAGSGTSGYTF

J gene: TRBJ1-2
D gene: .
clone size: .
V gene: TRBV19
CDR3 DNA: TGTGCCACCCGTATTTTGGACGTTGGCTACACCTTC
CDR3 protein: CATRILDVGYTF

J gene: TRBJ2-7
D gene: TRBD1
clone size: .
V gene: TRBV19
CDR3 DNA: TGTGCCAGTAGCCCCCGGGCGGGACAGGGGAGCTACGAGCAGTACTTC
CDR3 protein: CASSPRAGQGSYEQYF

J gene: TRBJ1-5
D gene: .
clone size: many
V gene: TRBV19
CDR3 DNA: TGTGCCAGTACCGGTCGCACATTAAATCAGCCCCAGCATTTT
CDR3 protein: CASTGRTLNQPQHF

J gene: TRBJ2-3
D gene: .
clone size: medium-sized
V gene: TRBV10-1
CDR3 DNA: TGCGCCAGCAGTGATTACGGGGAGTCGGCAGATACGCAGTATTTT
CDR3 protein: CASSDYGESADTQYF

J gene: TRBJ2-1
D gene: .
clone size: .
V gene: TRBV20-1
CDR3 DNA: TGCAGTGCTAGAGATCCCCGGGGCCTATACAATGAGCAGTTCTTC
CDR3 protein: CSARDPRGLYNEQFF

J gene: TRBJ1-5
D gene: .
clone size: .
V gene: TRBV4-1
CDR3 DNA: TGCGCCAGCAGCCAAGAACGTGAGAGTGGATACCAGCCCCAGCATTTT
CDR3 protein: CASSQERESGYQPQHF

J gene: TRBJ1-3
D gene: .
clone size: once
V gene: TRBV7-6
CDR3 DNA: TGTGCCAGCAGCTTAGGTCCGGGGATGAGTGGAAACACCATATATTTT
CDR3 protein: CASSLGPGMSGNTIYF

J gene: TRBJ2-5
D gene: TRBD2
clone size: many
V gene: TRBV25-1
CDR3 DNA: TGTGCCAGCAGTCTGCGTCGGGGCGGGAGTGTTGAGACCCAGTACTTC
CDR3 protein: CASSLRRGGSVETQYF

J gene: TRBJ2-2
D gene: .
clone size: .
V gene: TRBV25-1
CDR3 DNA: TGTGCCAGCAGTGAATCGGCCAGTAAAGCCACCGGGGAGCCGTTTTTT
CDR3 protein: CASSESASKATGEPFF

J gene: TRBJ2-3
D gene: .
clone size: .
V gene: TRBV24-1
CDR3 DNA: TGTGCCACCAGTGATTTAGGCGGGACAAAAGATACGCAGTATTTT
CDR3 protein: CATSDLGGTKDTQYF

J gene: TRBJ1-5
D gene: .
clone size: .
V gene: TRBV19
CDR3 DNA: TGTGCCAGTAGGAACTTTGGCGGTCAGCCCCAGCATTTT
CDR3 protein: CASRNFGGQPQHF

J gene: TRBJ2-7
D gene: .
clone size: once
V gene: TRBV5-4
CDR3 DNA: TGTGCCAGCAGCTTGGAAGGGGCAGACGAGCAGTACTTC
CDR3 protein: CASSLEGADEQYF

J gene: TRBJ1-4
D gene: .
clone size: many
V gene: TRBV7-2
CDR3 DNA: TGTGCCAGCAGCTTACCCCCTTCGTGGGGACGCCCTATTGAAAAACTGTTTTTT
CDR3 protein: CASSLPPSWGRPIEKLFF

J gene: TRBJ2-3
D gene: .
clone size: .
V gene: TRBV24-1
CDR3 DNA: TGTGCCACCAGTGAATCAGGTACGCAGTATTTT
CDR3 protein: CATSESGTQYF

J gene: TRBJ1-3
D gene: TRBD1
clone size: .
V gene: TRBV7-8
CDR3 DNA: TGTGCCAGCAGCGCGACAGGGGGTTTTGGAAACACCATATATTTT
CDR3 protein: CASSATGGFGNTIYF

J gene: TRBJ2-7
D gene: TRBD2
clone size: .
V gene: TRBV20-1
CDR3 DNA: TGCAGTGCTAGACTAGCGGGAGTCGCCGCCGAGCAGTACTTC
CDR3 protein: CSARLAGVAAEQYF

J gene: TRBJ1-1
D gene: TRBD1
clone size: .
V gene: TRBV6-5
CDR3 DNA: TGTGCCAGCAGTGACGGACAGGCGAACACTGAAGCTTTCTTT
CDR3 protein: CASSDGQANTEAFF

J gene: TRBJ2-7
D gene: .
clone size: many
V gene: TRBV25-1
CDR3 DNA: TGTGCCAGCAGCCAGGGTCCCGAGCAGTACTTC
CDR3 protein: CASSQGPEQYF

J gene: TRBJ2-5
D gene: .
clone size: many
V gene: TRBV5-1
CDR3 DNA: TGCGCCAGCAGCTTCCAAGAGACCCAGTACTTC
CDR3 protein: CASSFQETQYF

J gene: TRBJ2-7
D gene: .
clone size: .
V gene: TRBV4-1
CDR3 DNA: TGTGCCAGCAGCCAAGATAGGGCCTACGGGCAGTACTTC
CDR3 protein: CASSQDRAYGQYF

J gene: TRBJ2-5
D gene: TRBD1
clone size: .
V gene: TRBV2
CDR3 DNA: TGTGCCAGCAGCCCGGGACAGCTGCTGGCCGGGCAGCCCCAGTACTTC
CDR3 protein: CASSPGQLLAGQPQYF

J gene: TRBJ2-5
D gene: .
clone size: .
V gene: TRBV7-2
CDR3 DNA: .
CDR3 protein: CASSSTGSGNTIYFGEGETQYF

J gene: TRBJ2-7
D gene: TRBD2
clone size: .
V gene: TRBV24-1
CDR3 DNA: TGTGCCACCGAAAAAGGGACTAGCGGTGACAATGAGCAGTACTTC
CDR3 protein: CATEKGTSGDNEQYF

J gene: TRBJ2-7
D gene: TRBD2
clone size: many
V gene: TRBV5-8
CDR3 DNA: TGTGCCAGCAGCTGGGCCGGCGGGAGTTACGAGCAGTACTTC
CDR3 protein: CASSWAGGSYEQYF

J gene: TRBJ2-3
D gene: TRBD2
clone size: few
V gene: TRBV13
CDR3 DNA: TGTGCCAGCAGCTTAGGCCCGGGGTTAGGACTAGCGGGGGCCCCCACCTCAGATACGCAGTATTTT
CDR3 protein: CASSLGPGLGLAGAPTSDTQYF

J gene: TRBJ2-5
D gene: TRBD1
clone size: .
V gene: TRBV10-3
CDR3 DNA: TGTGCCAGCAGTAGGGACAGGGGGCTTGTGTTAAAGACCCAGTACTTC
CDR3 protein: CASSRDRGLVLKTQYF

J gene: TRBJ1-2
D gene: .
clone size: .
V gene: TRBV20-1
CDR3 DNA: TGCAGCACCAGGGGCGACTATGGCTACACCTTC
CDR3 protein: CSTRGDYGYTF